The next 22 T cell receptor beta chains were all read from a single sample in a study of T cell clonality in common variable immunodeficiency. TCRdb's table, derived via immunoSEQ multiplex PCR, lists solely in-frame clones and lacks some. The sample counts some 40,000 clones, none seen once; the ten largest own approximately 2.8%. The specimen sequenced was peripheral blood mononuclear cells. These receptors were obtained from a person aged 18 to 70 in good health.

Turning to this clone: The read finishes 3 residues shy of the CDR3 end, and the germline J gene is used to complete it. The rearrangement links TRBV2 to TRBJ2-5, with 9 bases matching TRBD2. Germline CDR1 reads SNHLY; CDR2 reads FYNNEI. The CDR3 is 15 residues long. Losses at the gene ends were 4 bases for V and 4 bases for J; bases not matched to a gene: 7. The covered CDR3 bases are TGTGCCAGCAGTGGGGGTAGCGGGAGAGTAGAGACC. Translating gives CASSGGSGRVET. From start to end, the CDR3 is CASSGGSGRVETQYF.

This clone was counted ten times or more. The read is 3 residues too short to cover the CDR3 end, so that end is filled in from the germline J gene. V gene TRBV2 combines with J gene TRBJ2-1; TRBD2 matches 13 bases. CDR1 and CDR2 from the germline V gene are SNHLY and FYNNEI. Trimming took 5 bases from V and 8 from J; bases not matched to a gene: 6. This CDR3 spans 15 amino acids. The CDR3 region is CASSRTSGSADEQFF. CDR3 DNA, as far as it was read: TGTGCCAGCAGTCGGACTAGCGGGAGCGCGGATGAG.

This clone was detected ten times or more. The CDR3 end is not reached by the read, which stops 3 residues before it; the germline J gene fills it in. V and J are TRBV5-6 and TRBJ2-2; D possibly corresponds to TRBD2 (6 bases). The CDR3 consists of 15 residues. In germline, CDR1 is SGHDT, CDR2 YYEEEE. Trimming took 0 bases from V and 1 from J, leaving 7 bases between them. The sequenced part of the CDR3 DNA is TGTGCCAGCAGCTTGGTCGGGGGGAACACCGGGGAG. Protein: CASSLVGGNTGE. The full-length CDR3 reads as CASSLVGGNTGELFF.

This clone was seen many times. The CDR3 end is not reached by the read, which stops 3 residues before it; the germline J gene fills it in. The chain is built from TRBV5-1 and TRBJ1-2, with D unclear. The CDR3 sequence is 13 residues long. V gave up 0 bases and J gave up 5 bases, with 8 bases separating them. The germline gives CDR1 SGHRS, CDR2 YFSETQ. CDR3 in amino acids: CASSLEAVYGYTF. CDR3 DNA, as far as it was read: TGCGCCAGCAGCTTGGAGGCGGTTTATGGC.

This clone was seen ten or more times. The read ends 3 residues shy of where the CDR3 ends; the end is completed using the germline J gene. The chain uses TRBV30 and TRBJ2-1; TRBD2 matches 12 bases. Germline CDR1 is GTSNPN and CDR2 is SVGIG (reference sequence). Trimming removed 6 bases from V and 3 bases from J; junction bases left unmatched: 3. The length of the CDR3 is 14 residues. Partial CDR3 DNA: TGTGCCTGCCGGACTAGCGGGAACTACAATGAG. This codes for CACRTSGNYNE. The CDR3 reads in full as CACRTSGNYNEQFF.

This clone has ten or more counts. Read data end 3 residues before the CDR3 end; the end is taken from the germline J gene. The V and J genes are TRBV5-5 and TRBJ2-6; D might be TRBD2 (6 bases). This CDR3 comprises 15 residues. The germline gives CDR1 SGHKS, CDR2 YYEKEE (reference sequence). V was trimmed by 0 bases and J by 4 bases, leaving 8 bases between them. CDR3 DNA, as far as it was read: TGTGCCAGCAGCTTGGCCGGAGGGGGGGCCAACGTC. This codes for CASSLAGGGANV. The entire CDR3 reads CASSLAGGGANVLTF.

This clone was observed many times. The read ends 3 residues early relative to the CDR3; the germline J gene fills the gap. The chain is built from TRBV12-3 or TRBV12-4 and TRBJ1-5, with D perhaps TRBD1 (5 bases). There are 12 residues in the CDR3. Trimming stripped 7 bases from V and 9 bases from J, with 13 bases between. CDR3 DNA (partial): TGTGCCAGCAAGTGGGGTCAGGGGCCC. Amino acid sequence: CASKWGQGP. In full, the CDR3 reads CASKWGQGPQHF.

Points on this clone: The observed sequence ends 3 residues before the CDR3 terminus, with the missing tail filled in from the germline J gene. The rearrangement joins TRBV6-1 to TRBJ1-3, with 7 bases matching TRBD1. The V segment lost 3 bases and the J segment 0 bases; nucleotides outside the gene matches: 5. The CDR3 spans 16 residues. Germline CDR1 reads MNHNS; CDR2 reads SASEGT. CDR3 DNA, as far as it was read: TGTGCCAGCAGTGATCTCCCAGGGGGCTCTGGAAACACC. It translates to CASSDLPGGSGNT. In full, the CDR3 reads CASSDLPGGSGNTIYF.

Worth noting for this clone: Read sequence stops 3 residues before the CDR3 end, and the germline J gene provides the missing end. The rearrangement uses TRBV6-1 and TRBJ2-3; no firm D call. The germline CDR1 and CDR2 sequences are MNHNS and SASEGT. This CDR3 has 15 amino acids. Between the trimmed V and J ends, which lost 4 bases and 2 bases, there was a span of 13 bases. The CDR3 spells CASSVRAENTDTQYF. Incomplete CDR3 DNA: TGTGCCAGCAGTGTTAGGGCAGAAAACACAGATACG.

This clone was seen ten or more times. The CDR3 is cut off 3 residues early in the read; its end comes from the germline J gene. The chain employs TRBV18 and TRBJ2-2; possibly TRBD1 for D (5 bases). The CDR3 contains 12 residues. V shed 4 bases and J shed 5 bases, with 5 bases lying between them. CDR1 is KGHSH, CDR2 LQKENI, per germline. The chain's CDR3 is CASSRQTGELFF. The CDR3 bases that were read are TGTGCCAGCTCACGACAGACCGGGGAG.

This clone has ten or more counts. The read halts 3 residues ahead of the CDR3 end, with the missing end drawn from the germline J gene. The chain links TRBV18 to TRBJ1-1; 8 bases agree with TRBD1. The V gene's germline CDR1 is KGHSH and CDR2 LQKENI. This CDR3 contains 13 residues. Trimming at V came to 8 bases and at J to 3 bases, leaving 5 bases not matched to a gene. The covered CDR3 bases are TGTGCCAGCGACAGGGGATATTACACTGAA. Residues: CASDRGYYTE. The complete CDR3 sequence is CASDRGYYTEAFF.

This clone occurred many times. The CDR3 extends 3 residues past the end of the read, so its final part is completed from the germline J gene. This chain connects TRBV19 to TRBJ2-7; 7 bases line up with TRBD2. CDR3 length: 12 residues. V lost 10 bases to trimming and J lost 3 bases; unmatched junction nucleotides: 6. CDR1 is LNHDA, CDR2 SQIVND, per germline (reference sequence). CDR3 protein: CATRGGGYEQYF. The DNA read from the CDR3 is TGTGCCACCCGCGGGGGAGGCTACGAG.

This clone was seen ten or more times. The read halts 3 residues ahead of the CDR3 end, with the missing end drawn from the germline J gene. The rearrangement joins TRBV5-1 to TRBJ2-2; D gene unclear. The CDR3 covers 14 residues. V was pared by 4 bases and J by 5 bases, with 12 bases between. Germline values: CDR1 SGHRS, CDR2 YFSETQ. CDR3 DNA, as far as it was read: TGCGCCAGCAGCACGATGGTAGGGACCGGGGAG. Its translation is CASSTMVGTGE. The CDR3 in its entirety is CASSTMVGTGELFF.

Many counts were recorded for this clone. The sequence runs out 3 residues before the end of the CDR3; the remainder is reconstructed from the germline J gene. This chain uses TRBV28 with TRBJ2-7; no firm D call. Germline assignment: CDR1 MDHEN and CDR2 SYDVKM. The CDR3 is made up of 12 amino acids. V shed 5 bases and J shed 2 bases, with 7 bases lying between them. CDR3 in amino acids: CASSPSPYEQYF. The CDR3 DNA, read in part, is TGTGCCAGCAGTCCAAGCCCCTACGAG.

Only a few counts were recorded for this clone. The CDR3 is cut off 3 residues early in the read; its end comes from the germline J gene. The chain has TRBV5-1 and TRBJ2-3, with D possibly TRBD1 on 6 matching bases. Per germline, CDR1 SGHRS and CDR2 YFSETQ. CDR3 length equals 15 residues. V was shortened by 2 bases and J by 1 base, with 11 bases between the two germline ends. This CDR3 reads CASSLQGTGTDTQYF. The sequenced CDR3 bases are TGCGCCAGCAGCTTACAGGGAACGGGCACAGATACG.

The table lists this clone with many counts. Read data end 3 residues before the CDR3 end; the end is taken from the germline J gene. This chain links TRBV5-4 with TRBJ2-5; 8 bases line up with TRBD2. This CDR3 is 16 amino acids long. Trimming took 1 base from V and 5 from J; bases not matched to a gene: 10. CDR1 and CDR2 (germline): SGHNT, YYREEE (reference sequence). CDR3 loop: CASSLRSGVRGETQYF. The CDR3 DNA, read in part, is TGTGCCAGCAGCTTGCGTAGCGGGGTTCGAGGCGAGACC.

This clone came up a few times. A much larger clone differs by one base, so this may be a read error. The observed sequence ends 3 residues before the CDR3 terminus, with the missing tail filled in from the germline J gene. The sample contains more than one DNA sequence encoding this CDR3. The genes are TRBV2 and TRBJ1-3; no firm D call. The germline V gene has CDR1 SNHLY and CDR2 FYNNEI. This CDR3 has 14 residues. This CDR3 reads CASSAAGSGNTIYF. The DNA read from the CDR3 is TGTGCCAGCAGTGCCGCGGGCTCTGGAAACACG.

This clone was recorded many times. The CDR3 extends 3 residues past the end of the read, so its final part is completed from the germline J gene. The J gene is TRBJ2-5, the V gene TRBV6-1, with TRBD1 matching over 9 bases. The CDR3 is made up of 16 amino acids. CDR1 is MNHNS and CDR2 is SASEGT in the germline V gene. V trimming: 2 bases; J trimming: 4 bases; junction bases outside the gene matches: 8. The DNA read from the CDR3 is TGTGCCAGCAGTGAATCCGGACAGGGGCGGACAGAGACC. Its translation: CASSESGQGRTET. The whole CDR3 sequence reads CASSESGQGRTETQYF.

There are many counts of this clone. The CDR3 end lies 3 residues beyond the end of the read and is filled in from the germline J gene. This rearrangement joins TRBV5-4 to TRBJ1-2; D remains ambiguous. This CDR3 contains 14 residues. The V gene's germline CDR1 is SGHNT and CDR2 YYREEE (reference sequence). V dropped 1 base and J dropped 6 bases, with 13 bases sitting between them. CDR3: CASSLKGARNGYTF. The DNA read from the CDR3 is TGTGCCAGCAGCTTGAAGGGTGCCAGGAATGGC.

This clone was seen ten or more times. The CDR3 end falls 3 residues outside the read, so it is completed with the germline J gene. V is TRBV5-1 and J is TRBJ2-1; 7 nucleotides agree with TRBD2. Per the germline V gene, CDR1 is SGHRS and CDR2 is YFSETQ. The CDR3 contains 15 residues. Unmatched junction bases numbered 9, after V lost 4 bases and J lost 5 bases. Partial CDR3 DNA: TGCGCCAGCAGCCTGCGGACTAGGGGAGACAATGAG. Protein product: CASSLRTRGDNE. The full CDR3 protein is CASSLRTRGDNEQFF.

This clone was detected only a few times. Read coverage stops 3 residues before the CDR3 terminus; the germline J gene supplies the remainder. The chain employs TRBV30 and TRBJ2-3; tentatively, D is TRBD1 (6 bases). CDR1 and CDR2 (germline): GTSNPN, SVGIG (reference sequence). V was clipped by 2 bases and J by 4 bases, with 16 bases between them. CDR3 length equals 15 residues. The sequenced CDR3 bases are TGTGCCTGGAGTAAGGGGGATGATTGGGCAGATACG. This translates into CAWSKGDDWADT. The complete CDR3 reads CAWSKGDDWADTQYF. Drawing the rest from reference TRBV30 and TRBJ2-3, the complete variable domain is SQTIHQWPATLVQPVGSPLSLECTVEGTSNPNLYWYRQAAGRGLQLLFYSVGIGQISSEVPQNLSASRPQDRQFILSSKKLLLSDSGFYLCAWSKGDDWADTQYFGPGTRLTVL.

This clone was found a few times. With the read ending 3 residues before the CDR3 end, the germline J gene is used to fill in that end. The gene calls are TRBV7-9 and TRBJ1-2, with 12 bases that match TRBD1. Germline V CDR1 and CDR2: SEHNR, FQNEAQ (reference sequence). The CDR3 runs to 15 residues. The DNA read from the CDR3 is TGTGCCAGCAGCTCGACCGGGACAGGGGGCAGGGAC. Translating it yields CASSSTGTGGRD. The complete CDR3 sequence is CASSSTGTGGRDYTF.